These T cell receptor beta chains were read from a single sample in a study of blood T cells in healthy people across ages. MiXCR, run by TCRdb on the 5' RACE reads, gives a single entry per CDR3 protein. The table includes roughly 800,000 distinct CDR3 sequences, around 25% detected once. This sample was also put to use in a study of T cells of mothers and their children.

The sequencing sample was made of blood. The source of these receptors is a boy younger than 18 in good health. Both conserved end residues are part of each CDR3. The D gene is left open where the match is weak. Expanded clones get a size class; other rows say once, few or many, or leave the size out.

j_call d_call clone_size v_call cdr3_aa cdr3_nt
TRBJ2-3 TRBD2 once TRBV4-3 CASSQDSGGPSTDTQYF TGCGCCAGCAGCCAAGATAGCGGGGGGCCTAGCACAGATACGCAGTACTTT
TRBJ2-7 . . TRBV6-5 CASSYSWDEQYF TGTGCCAGCAGTTACTCGTGGGACGAGCAGTACTTC
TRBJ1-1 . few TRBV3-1 CASSGIRGTEAFF TGTGCCAGCAGTGGCATTCGGGGCACTGAAGCTTTCTTT
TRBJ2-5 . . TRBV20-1 CSARDGTGWGTQYF TGCAGTGCTAGAGATGGGACGGGCTGGGGGACCCAGTACTTC
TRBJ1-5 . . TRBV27 CASSFQPLGPQHF TGTGCCAGCAGTTTCCAACCCCTAGGGCCCCAGCATTTT
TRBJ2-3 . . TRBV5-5 CASSLGFADTQYF TGTGCCAGCAGCTTGGGATTCGCAGATACGCAGTATTTT
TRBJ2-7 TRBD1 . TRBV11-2 CASSLWTGDLYEQYF TGTGCCAGCAGCCTATGGACAGGGGACCTATACGAGCAGTACTTC
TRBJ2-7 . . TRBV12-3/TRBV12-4 CASSFETYEQYF TGTGCCAGCAGTTTCGAGACCTACGAGCAGTACTTC
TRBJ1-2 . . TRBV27 CASSLDRQIYGYTF TGTGCCAGCAGCTTGGACCGACAGATCTATGGCTACACCTTC
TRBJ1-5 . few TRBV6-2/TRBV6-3 CASSLGHPESNQPQHF TGTGCCAGCAGTCTTGGACACCCAGAGAGCAATCAGCCCCAGCATTTT
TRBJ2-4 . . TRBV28 CATQPRPKAKNIQYF TGTGCCACCCAACCAAGACCCAAAGCCAAAAACATTCAGTACTTC
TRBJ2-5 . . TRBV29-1 CSVDPTSHGETQYF TGCAGCGTTGATCCTACGTCCCATGGGGAGACCCAGTACTTC
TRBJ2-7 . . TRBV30 CAWSDGIYEQYF TGTGCCTGGAGTGACGGGATTTACGAGCAGTACTTC
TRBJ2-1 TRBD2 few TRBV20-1 CSARGEGLAGPNEQFF TGCAGTGCTAGGGGCGAGGGACTAGCGGGACCTAATGAGCAGTTCTTC
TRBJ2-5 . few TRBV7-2 CASRERVLETQYF TGTGCCAGCAGGGAGAGGGTCTTAGAGACCCAGTACTTC
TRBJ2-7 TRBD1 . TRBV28 CATLKGQGNYEQYF TGTGCCACTTTAAAGGGACAGGGGAACTACGAGCAGTACTTC
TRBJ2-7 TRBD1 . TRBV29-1 CSVVVWDRGNEQYF TGCAGCGTTGTTGTCTGGGACAGGGGTAACGAGCAGTACTTC
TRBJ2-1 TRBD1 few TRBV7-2 CASSRTGGRNEQFF TGTGCCAGCAGCCGGACAGGGGGCAGGAATGAGCAGTTCTTC
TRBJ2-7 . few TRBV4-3 CASSQARQFEQYF TGCGCCAGCAGCCAAGCTAGGCAGTTCGAGCAGTACTTC
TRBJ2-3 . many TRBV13 CASSPWRTRADTQYF TGTGCCAGCAGCCCATGGCGGACCCGAGCAGATACGCAGTATTTT
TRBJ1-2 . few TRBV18 CASSPVGTEDGYTF TGTGCCAGCTCACCAGTAGGGACGGAAGATGGCTACACCTTC
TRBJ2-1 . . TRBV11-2 CASSPRLSRSAYNEQFF TGTGCCAGCAGCCCCCGCTTGAGCCGCTCAGCCTACAATGAGCAGTTCTTC